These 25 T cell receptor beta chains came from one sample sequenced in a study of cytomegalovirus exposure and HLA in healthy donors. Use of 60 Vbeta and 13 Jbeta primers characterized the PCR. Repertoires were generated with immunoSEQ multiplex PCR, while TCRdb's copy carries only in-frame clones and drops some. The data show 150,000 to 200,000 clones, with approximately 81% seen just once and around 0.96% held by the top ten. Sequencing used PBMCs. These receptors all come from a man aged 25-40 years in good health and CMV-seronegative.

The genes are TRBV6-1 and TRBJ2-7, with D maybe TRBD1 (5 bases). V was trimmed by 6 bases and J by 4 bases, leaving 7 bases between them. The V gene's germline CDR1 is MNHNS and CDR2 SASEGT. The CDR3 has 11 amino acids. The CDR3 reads CASRAGYEQYF. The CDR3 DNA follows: TGTGCCAGCAGGGCAGGGTACGAGCAGTACTTC.

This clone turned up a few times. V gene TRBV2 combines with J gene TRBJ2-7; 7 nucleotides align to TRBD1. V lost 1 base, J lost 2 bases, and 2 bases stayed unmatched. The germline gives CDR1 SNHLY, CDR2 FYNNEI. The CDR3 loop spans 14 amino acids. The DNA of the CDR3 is TGTGCCAGCAGTGAAGGGACAGGCACCTACGAGCAGTACTTC. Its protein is CASSEGTGTYEQYF.

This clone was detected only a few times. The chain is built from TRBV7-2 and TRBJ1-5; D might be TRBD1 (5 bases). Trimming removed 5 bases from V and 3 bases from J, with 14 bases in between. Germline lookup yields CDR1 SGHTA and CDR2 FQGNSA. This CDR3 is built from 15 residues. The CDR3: CASSPGVNYNQPQHF. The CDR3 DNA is TGTGCCAGCAGCCCGGGGGTTAACTACAATCAGCCCCAGCATTTT.

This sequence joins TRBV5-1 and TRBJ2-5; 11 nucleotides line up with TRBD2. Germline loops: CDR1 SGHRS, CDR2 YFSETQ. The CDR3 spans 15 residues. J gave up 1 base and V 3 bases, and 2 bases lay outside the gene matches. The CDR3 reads CASSSLAGGQETQYF. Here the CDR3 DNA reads TGCGCCAGCAGCTCTCTAGCGGGGGGCCAAGAGACCCAGTACTTC.

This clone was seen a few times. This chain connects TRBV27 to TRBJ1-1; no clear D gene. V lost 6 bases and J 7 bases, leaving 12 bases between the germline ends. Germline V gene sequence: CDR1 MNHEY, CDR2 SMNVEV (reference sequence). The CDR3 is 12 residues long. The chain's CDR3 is CASSRPRGEAFF. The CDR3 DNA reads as TGTGCCAGCAGCAGACCCCGGGGTGAAGCTTTCTTT.

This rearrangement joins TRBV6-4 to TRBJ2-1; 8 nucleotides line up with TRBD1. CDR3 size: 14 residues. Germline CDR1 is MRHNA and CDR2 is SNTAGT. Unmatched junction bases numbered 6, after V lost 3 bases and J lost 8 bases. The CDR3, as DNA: TGTGCCAGCAGTGAGAGGACAGGGCGCGATGAGCAGTTCTTC. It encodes CASSERTGRDEQFF.

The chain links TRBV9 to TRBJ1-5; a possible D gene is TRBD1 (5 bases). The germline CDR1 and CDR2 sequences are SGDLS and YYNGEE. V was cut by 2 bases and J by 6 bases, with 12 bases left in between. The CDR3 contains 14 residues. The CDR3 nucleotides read TGTGCCAGCAGCGTCGAAGGGGTGGGTCAGCCCCAGCATTTT. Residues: CASSVEGVGQPQHF.

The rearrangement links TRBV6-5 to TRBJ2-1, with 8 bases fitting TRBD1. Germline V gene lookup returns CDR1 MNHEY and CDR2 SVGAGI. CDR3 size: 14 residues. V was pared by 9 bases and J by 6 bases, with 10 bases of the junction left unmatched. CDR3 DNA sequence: TGTGCCAGTCACGCAGGGGGCGCGGGCAATGAGCAGTTCTTC. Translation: CASHAGGAGNEQFF.

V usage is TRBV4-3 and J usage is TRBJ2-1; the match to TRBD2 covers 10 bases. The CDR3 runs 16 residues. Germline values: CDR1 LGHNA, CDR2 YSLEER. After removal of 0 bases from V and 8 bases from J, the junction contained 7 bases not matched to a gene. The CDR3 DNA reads TGCGCCAGCAGCCAAGATTTGGCTAGCGGGAGCCATGAGCAGTTCTTC. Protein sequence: CASSQDLASGSHEQFF.

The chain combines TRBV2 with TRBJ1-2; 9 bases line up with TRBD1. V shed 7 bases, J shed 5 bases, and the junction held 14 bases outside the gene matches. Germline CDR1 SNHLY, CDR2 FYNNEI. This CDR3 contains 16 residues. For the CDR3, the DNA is TGTGCCAGCACCCTTGGGCGGGACAGGGAAGGGTATGGCTACACCTTC. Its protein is CASTLGRDREGYGYTF. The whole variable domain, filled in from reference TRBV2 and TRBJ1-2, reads EPEVTQTPSHQVTQMGQEVILRCVPISNHLYFYWYRQILGQKVEFLVSFYNNEISEKSEIFDDQFSVERPDGSNFTLKIRSTKLEDSAMYFCASTLGRDREGYGYTFGSGTRLTVV.

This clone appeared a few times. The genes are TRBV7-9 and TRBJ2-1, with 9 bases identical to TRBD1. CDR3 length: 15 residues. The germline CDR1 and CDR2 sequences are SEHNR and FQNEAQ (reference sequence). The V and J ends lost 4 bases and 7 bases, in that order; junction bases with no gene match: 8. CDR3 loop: CASSSWTGEGNEQFF. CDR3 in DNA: TGTGCCAGCAGCTCCTGGACAGGGGAAGGGAATGAGCAGTTCTTC.

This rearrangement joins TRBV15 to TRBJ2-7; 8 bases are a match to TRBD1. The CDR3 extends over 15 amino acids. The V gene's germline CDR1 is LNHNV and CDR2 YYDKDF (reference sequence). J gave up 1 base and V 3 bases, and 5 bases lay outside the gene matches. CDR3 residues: CATSRRDRKSYEQYF. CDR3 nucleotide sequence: TGTGCCACCAGCAGGCGGGACAGGAAGTCCTACGAGCAGTACTTC. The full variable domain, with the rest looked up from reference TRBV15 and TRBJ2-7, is DAMVIQNPRYQVTQFGKPVTLSCSQTLNHNVMYWYQQKSSQAPKLLFHYYDKDFNNEADTPDNFQSRRPNTSFCFLDIRSPGLGDTAMYLCATSRRDRKSYEQYFGPGTRLTVT.

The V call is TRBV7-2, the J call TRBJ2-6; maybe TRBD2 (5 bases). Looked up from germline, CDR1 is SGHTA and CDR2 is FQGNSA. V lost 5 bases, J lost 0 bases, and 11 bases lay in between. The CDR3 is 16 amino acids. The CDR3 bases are TGTGCCAGCAGCCTCCGGCGGGCCTCTGGGGCCAACGTCCTGACTTTC. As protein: CASSLRRASGANVLTF.

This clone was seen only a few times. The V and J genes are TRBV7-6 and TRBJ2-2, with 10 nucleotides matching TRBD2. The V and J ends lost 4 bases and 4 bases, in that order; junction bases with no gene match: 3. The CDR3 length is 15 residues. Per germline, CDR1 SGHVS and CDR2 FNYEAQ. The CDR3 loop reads CASSSTSGITGELFF. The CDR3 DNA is TGTGCCAGCAGCTCCACTAGCGGGATCACCGGGGAGCTGTTTTTT. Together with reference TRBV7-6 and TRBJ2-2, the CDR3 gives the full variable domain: GAGVSQSPRYKVTKRGQDVALRCDPISGHVSLYWYRQALGQGPEFLTYFNYEAQQDKSGLPNDRFSAERPEGSISTLTIQRTEQRDSAMYRCASSSTSGITGELFFGEGSRLTVL.

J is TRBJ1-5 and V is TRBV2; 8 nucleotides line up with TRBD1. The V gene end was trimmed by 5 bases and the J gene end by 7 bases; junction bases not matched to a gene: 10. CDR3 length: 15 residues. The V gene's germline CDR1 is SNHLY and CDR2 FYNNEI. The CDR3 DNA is TGTGCCAGCAGTCGATTGACAGGGGTTGGACAGCCCCAGCATTTT. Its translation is CASSRLTGVGQPQHF.

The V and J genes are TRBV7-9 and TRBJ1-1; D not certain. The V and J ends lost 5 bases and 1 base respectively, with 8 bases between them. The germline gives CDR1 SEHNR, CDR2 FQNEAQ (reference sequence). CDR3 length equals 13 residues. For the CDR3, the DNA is TGTGCCAGCAGCGCGAGTAGGAACACTGAAGCTTTCTTT. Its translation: CASSASRNTEAFF.

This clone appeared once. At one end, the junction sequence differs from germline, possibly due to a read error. The CDR3 loop is CASSFEDRARFF. The CDR3 coding sequence is TGTGCCAGCAGTTTCGAGGACAGGGCTCGTTTCTTC. V is TRBV28 and J is TRBJ1-2, with TRBD1 matching over 8 bases. The CDR3 has 12 residues. Per germline, CDR1 MDHEN and CDR2 SYDVKM.

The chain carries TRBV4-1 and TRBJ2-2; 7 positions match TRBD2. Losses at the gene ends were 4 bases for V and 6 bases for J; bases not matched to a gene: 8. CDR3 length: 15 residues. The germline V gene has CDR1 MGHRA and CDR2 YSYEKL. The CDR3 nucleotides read TGCGCCAGCAGCCTTCCGTTTGGGGGGGCCGGGGAGCTGTTTTTT. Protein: CASSLPFGGAGELFF.

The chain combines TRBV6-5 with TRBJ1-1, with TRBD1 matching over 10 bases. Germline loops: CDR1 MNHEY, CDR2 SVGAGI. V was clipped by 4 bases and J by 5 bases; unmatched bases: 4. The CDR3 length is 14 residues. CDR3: CASSSGTGVTEAFF. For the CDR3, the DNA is TGTGCCAGCAGTTCCGGGACAGGGGTGACTGAAGCTTTCTTT.

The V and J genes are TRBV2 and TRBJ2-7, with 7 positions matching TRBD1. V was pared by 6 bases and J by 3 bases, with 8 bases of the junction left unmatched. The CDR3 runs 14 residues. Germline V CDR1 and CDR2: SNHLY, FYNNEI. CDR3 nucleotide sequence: TGTGCCAGCAGGACACAGGGGAAGATCTACGAGCAGTACTTC. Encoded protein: CASRTQGKIYEQYF.

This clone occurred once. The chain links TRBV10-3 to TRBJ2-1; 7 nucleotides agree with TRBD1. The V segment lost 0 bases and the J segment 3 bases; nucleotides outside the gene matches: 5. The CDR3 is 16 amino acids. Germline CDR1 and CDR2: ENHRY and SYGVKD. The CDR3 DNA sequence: TGTGCCATCAGTGAGTCGGTACAGGGGTTCTACAATGAGCAGTTCTTC. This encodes CAISESVQGFYNEQFF.

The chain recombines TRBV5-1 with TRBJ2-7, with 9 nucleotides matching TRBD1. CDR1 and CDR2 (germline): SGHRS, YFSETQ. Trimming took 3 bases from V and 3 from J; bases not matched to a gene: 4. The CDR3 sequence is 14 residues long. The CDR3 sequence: CASSSGTGRYEQYF. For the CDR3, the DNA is TGCGCCAGCAGCTCCGGGACAGGGCGCTACGAGCAGTACTTC.

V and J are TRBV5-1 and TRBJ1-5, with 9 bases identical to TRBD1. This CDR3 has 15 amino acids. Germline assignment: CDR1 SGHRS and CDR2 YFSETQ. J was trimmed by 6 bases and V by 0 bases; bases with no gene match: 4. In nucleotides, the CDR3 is TGCGCCAGCAGCTTGGATACAGGGGGCGGTCAGCCCCAGCATTTT. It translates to CASSLDTGGGQPQHF.

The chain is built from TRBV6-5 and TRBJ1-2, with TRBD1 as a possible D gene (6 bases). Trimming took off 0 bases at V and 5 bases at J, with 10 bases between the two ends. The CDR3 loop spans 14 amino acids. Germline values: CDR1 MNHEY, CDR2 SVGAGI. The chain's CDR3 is CASSYSRGGYGYTF. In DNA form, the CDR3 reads TGTGCCAGCAGTTACTCGAGGGGGGGATATGGCTACACCTTC.

The CDR3 sequence is CASTLAGGPGLAGELFF. CDR3 coding DNA: TGTGCCAGTACCCTCGCGGGAGGGCCTGGTTTGGCCGGGGAGCTGTTTTTT. The chain carries TRBV19 and TRBJ2-2; the match to TRBD2 covers 9 bases. The CDR3 spans 17 residues. After removal of 7 bases from V and 6 bases from J, the junction contained 15 bases not matched to a gene. In germline, CDR1 is LNHDA, CDR2 SQIVND (reference sequence).